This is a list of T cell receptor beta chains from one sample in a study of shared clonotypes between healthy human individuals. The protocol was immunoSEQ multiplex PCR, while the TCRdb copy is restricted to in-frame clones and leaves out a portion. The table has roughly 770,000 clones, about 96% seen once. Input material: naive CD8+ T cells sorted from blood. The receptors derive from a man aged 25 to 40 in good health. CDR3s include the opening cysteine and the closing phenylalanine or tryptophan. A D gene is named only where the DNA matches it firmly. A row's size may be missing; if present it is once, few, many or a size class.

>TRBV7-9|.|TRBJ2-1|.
TGTGCCAGCAGCCTCGCCGAGAAGCATGAGCAGTTCTTC
CASSLAEKHEQFF
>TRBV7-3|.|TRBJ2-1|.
TGTGCCAGCAGCTTAGAGGGGGGCTCCTACAATGAGCAGTTCTTC
CASSLEGGSYNEQFF
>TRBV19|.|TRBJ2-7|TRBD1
TGTGCCAGTAGTATAGCAGGCAGGGGGTCTGAGCAGTACTTC
CASSIAGRGSEQYF
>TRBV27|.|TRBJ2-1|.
TGTGCCAGCATGAGAATGGACAGCAATGAGCAGTTCTTC
CASMRMDSNEQFF
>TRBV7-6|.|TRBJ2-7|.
TGTGCCAGCAGCCCGGGACGGAACTACGAGCAGTACTTC
CASSPGRNYEQYF
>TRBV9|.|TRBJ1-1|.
TGTGCCAGCAGTGGTACAGATGGAGCTTTCTTT
CASSGTDGAFF
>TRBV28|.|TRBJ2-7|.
TGTGCCAGCAGAGACCCCGCCTACGAGCAGTACTTC
CASRDPAYEQYF
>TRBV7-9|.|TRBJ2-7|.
TGTGCCAGCTTTCGTATTGGGGCCTACGAGCAGTACTTC
CASFRIGAYEQYF
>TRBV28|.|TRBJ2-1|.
TGTGCCAGCAGTTTATTTTCCCGTTCGGGGGCTTCCTACAATGAGCAGTTCTTC
CASSLFSRSGASYNEQFF
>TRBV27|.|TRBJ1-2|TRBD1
TGTGCCAGCAGTCCCCGATTGGGCAGGGGGCGTGTTGGCTACACCTTC
CASSPRLGRGRVGYTF
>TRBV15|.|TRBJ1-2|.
TGTGCCACCGAACCAATTTCGGGGAACTATGGCTACACCTTC
CATEPISGNYGYTF
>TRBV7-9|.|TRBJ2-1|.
TGTGCCAGCAGCGTTACAGGTTTCGGCTCCTACAATGAGCAGTTCTTC
CASSVTGFGSYNEQFF
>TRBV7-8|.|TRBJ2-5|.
TGTGCCAGCAGCTTAAGGAGTGATAGGCGAGAGACCCAGTACTTC
CASSLRSDRRETQYF
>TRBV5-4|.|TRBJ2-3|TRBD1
TGTGCCAGCAGCGGGGGACAGCAGAGCACAGATACGCAGTATTTT
CASSGGQQSTDTQYF
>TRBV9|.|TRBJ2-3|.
TGTGCCAGCAGCCCCCCGGAGAGCACAGATACGCAGTATTTT
CASSPPESTDTQYF
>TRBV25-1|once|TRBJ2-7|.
TGTGCCAACATTGAGGGAGGGGGTTACGAGCAGTACTTC
CANIEGGGYEQYF
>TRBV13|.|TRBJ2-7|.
TGTGCCAGCAGCTTAGGATCCTCCGGGTCCTACGAGCAGTACTTC
CASSLGSSGSYEQYF
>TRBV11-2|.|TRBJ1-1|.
TGTGCCAGCAGCTTCGGAGAAAACACTGAAGCTTTCTTT
CASSFGENTEAFF
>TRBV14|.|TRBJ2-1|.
TGTGCCAGCAGCCAAGGCCCTTTATTGCAGTTCTTC
CASSQGPLLQFF
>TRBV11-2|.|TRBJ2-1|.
TGTGCCAGCAGCTCCGAAGGAAGCTCCTACAATGAGCAGTTCTTC
CASSSEGSSYNEQFF
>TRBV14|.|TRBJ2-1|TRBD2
TGTGCCAGCAGCCGAAATGAGGGACTAGCGTACTCCGAGCAGTTCTTC
CASSRNEGLAYSEQFF
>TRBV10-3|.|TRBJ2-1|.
TGTGCCATCAGTCGTCCAGGGGATCCCCACAATGAGCAGTTCTTC
CAISRPGDPHNEQFF
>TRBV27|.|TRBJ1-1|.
TGTGCCAGCAGTTTGGAGGGAAGTACTGAAGCTTTCTTT
CASSLEGSTEAFF
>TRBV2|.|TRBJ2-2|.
TGTGCCAGCACTCCGGGACCGAACACCGGGGAGCTGTTTTTT
CASTPGPNTGELFF
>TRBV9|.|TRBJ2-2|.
TGTGCCAGCAGCCCAGGGGGGGCGCACACCGGGGAGCTGTTTTTT
CASSPGGAHTGELFF